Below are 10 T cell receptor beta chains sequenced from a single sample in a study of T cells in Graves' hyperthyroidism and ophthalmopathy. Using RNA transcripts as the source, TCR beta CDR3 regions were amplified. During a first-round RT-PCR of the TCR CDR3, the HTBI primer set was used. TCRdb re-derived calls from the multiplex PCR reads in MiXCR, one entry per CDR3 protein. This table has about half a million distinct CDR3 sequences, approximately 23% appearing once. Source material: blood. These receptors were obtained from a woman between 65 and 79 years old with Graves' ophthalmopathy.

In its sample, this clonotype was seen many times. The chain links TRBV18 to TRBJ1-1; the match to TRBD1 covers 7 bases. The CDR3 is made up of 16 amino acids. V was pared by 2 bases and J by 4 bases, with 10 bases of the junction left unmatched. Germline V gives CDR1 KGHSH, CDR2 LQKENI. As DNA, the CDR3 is TGTGCCAGCTCACCAGTCCCCAACAGGGGAATCACTGAAGCTTTCTTT. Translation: CASSPVPNRGITEAFF.

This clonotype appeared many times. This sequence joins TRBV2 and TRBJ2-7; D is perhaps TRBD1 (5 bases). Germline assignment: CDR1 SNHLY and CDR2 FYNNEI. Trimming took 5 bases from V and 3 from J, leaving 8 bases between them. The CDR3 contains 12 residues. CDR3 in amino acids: CASSQGNYEQYF. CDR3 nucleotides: TGTGCCAGCAGTCAGGGAAACTACGAGCAGTACTTC.

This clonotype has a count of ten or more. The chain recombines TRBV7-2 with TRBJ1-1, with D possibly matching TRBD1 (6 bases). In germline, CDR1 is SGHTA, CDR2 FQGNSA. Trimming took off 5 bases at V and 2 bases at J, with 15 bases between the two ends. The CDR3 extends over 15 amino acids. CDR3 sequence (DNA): TGTGCCAGCAGCATATACCTCGGGGGCAACACTGAAGCTTTCTTT. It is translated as CASSIYLGGNTEAFF. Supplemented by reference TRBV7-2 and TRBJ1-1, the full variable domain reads GAGVSQSPSNKVTEKGKDVELRCDPISGHTALYWYRQSLGQGLEFLIYFQGNSAPDKSGLPSDRFSAERTGGSVSTLTIQRTQQEDSAVYLCASSIYLGGNTEAFFGQGTRLTVV.

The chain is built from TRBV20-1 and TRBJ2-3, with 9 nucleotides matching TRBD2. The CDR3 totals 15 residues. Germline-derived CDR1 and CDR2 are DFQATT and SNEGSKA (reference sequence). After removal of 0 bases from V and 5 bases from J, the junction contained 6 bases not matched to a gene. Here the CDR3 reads CSARERGGGEDTQYF. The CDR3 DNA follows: TGCAGTGCTAGAGAGCGGGGCGGGGGGGAAGATACGCAGTATTTT.

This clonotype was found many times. CDR3 bases: TGTGCCAGCAGCTCCGGGACAGGGCGTCAGACCCAGTACTTC. Translation: CASSSGTGRQTQYF. The V and J genes are TRBV7-2 and TRBJ2-5; 9 bases map to TRBD1. Losses at the gene ends were 4 bases for V and 6 bases for J; bases not matched to a gene: 6. Germline assignment: CDR1 SGHTA and CDR2 FQGNSA. CDR3 length: 14 residues. Full variable domain (outside the CDR3, taken from reference TRBV7-2 and TRBJ2-5): GAGVSQSPSNKVTEKGKDVELRCDPISGHTALYWYRQSLGQGLEFLIYFQGNSAPDKSGLPSDRFSAERTGGSVSTLTIQRTQQEDSAVYLCASSSGTGRQTQYFGPGTRLLVL.

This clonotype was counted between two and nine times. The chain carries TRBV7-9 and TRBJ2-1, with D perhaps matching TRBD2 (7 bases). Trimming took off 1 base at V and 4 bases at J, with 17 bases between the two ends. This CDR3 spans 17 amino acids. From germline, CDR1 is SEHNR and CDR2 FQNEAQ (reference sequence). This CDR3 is CASSLGGASGGYNEQFF. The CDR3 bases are TGTGCCAGCAGCTTAGGGGGGGCTAGCGGCGGTTACAATGAGCAGTTCTTC.

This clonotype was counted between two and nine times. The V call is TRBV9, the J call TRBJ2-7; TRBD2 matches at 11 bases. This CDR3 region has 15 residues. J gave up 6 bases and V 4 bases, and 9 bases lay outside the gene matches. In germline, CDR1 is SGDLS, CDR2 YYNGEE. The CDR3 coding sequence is TGTGCCAGCAGCCCATTAGCGGGAGGGCCTAGCGAGCAGTACTTC. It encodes CASSPLAGGPSEQYF.

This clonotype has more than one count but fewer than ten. This CDR3 is CASSQRQFQETQYF. CDR3 DNA: TGTGCCAGCAGCCAACGGCAATTCCAAGAGACCCAGTACTTC. This chain joins TRBV3-1 and TRBJ2-5; D unresolved. CDR1 is LGHDT and CDR2 is YNNKEL in the germline V gene (reference sequence). V was cut by 2 bases and J by 1 base, with 8 bases left in between. The CDR3 sequence is 14 residues long.

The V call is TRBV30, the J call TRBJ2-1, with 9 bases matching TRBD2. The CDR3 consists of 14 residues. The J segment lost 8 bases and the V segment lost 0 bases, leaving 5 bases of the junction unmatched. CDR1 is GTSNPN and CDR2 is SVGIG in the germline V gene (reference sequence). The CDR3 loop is CAWSVPGLADEQFF. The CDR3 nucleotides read TGTGCCTGGAGTGTACCGGGACTAGCCGATGAGCAGTTCTTC.

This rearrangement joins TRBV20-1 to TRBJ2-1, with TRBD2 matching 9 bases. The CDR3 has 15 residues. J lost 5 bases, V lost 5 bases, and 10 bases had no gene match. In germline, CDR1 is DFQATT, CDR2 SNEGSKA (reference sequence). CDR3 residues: CSASFPSGVDNEQFF. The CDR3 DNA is TGCAGTGCTTCCTTTCCTAGCGGGGTTGACAATGAGCAGTTCTTC.